This TCR beta chain was found in a study of T cell repertoires in cytomegalovirus infection. Study at large: It was the public TCR beta signatures that indicated both CMV infection and matching HLA type.

Points from the study as a whole: What dominated the ex vivo response were HLA-C-restricted CMV-specific TCR beta clonotypes. Cumulative public TCR beta family frequency identified carriers of CMV plus the relevant HLA.

In germline, CDR1 is MDHEN, CDR2 SYDVKM. This CDR3 comprises 16 residues. The trim removed 4 bases at V and 1 base at J, leaving 6 bases unmatched. Using its own MiXCR run on the reads, TCRdb lists one record per CDR3 protein. The table records about 740,000 distinct CDR3 sequences, 35% of them present only once. This clonotype occurred a few times. Its antigen is not identified. The chain has TRBV28 and TRBJ2-7, with 11 positions matching TRBD2. Sequencing was carried out using PBMCs. The source of this sequence is a human donor in good health (CMV status not recorded). Some clones in this sample may be carry-over from other donors' samples. The CDR3 is CASSSTRLAGSYEQYF. The CDR3 DNA is TGTGCCAGCAGTTCGACGCGACTAGCGGGATCCTACGAGCAGTACTTC.